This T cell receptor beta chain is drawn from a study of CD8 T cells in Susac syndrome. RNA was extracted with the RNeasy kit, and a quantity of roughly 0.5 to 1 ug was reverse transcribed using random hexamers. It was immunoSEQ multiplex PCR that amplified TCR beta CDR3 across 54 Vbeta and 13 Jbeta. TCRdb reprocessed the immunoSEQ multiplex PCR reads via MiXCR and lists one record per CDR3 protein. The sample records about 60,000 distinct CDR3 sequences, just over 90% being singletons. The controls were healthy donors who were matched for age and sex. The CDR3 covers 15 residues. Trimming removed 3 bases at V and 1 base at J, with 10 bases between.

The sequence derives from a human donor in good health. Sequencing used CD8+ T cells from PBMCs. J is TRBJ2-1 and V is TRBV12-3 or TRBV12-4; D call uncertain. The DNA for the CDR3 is TGTGCCAGCAGTTTTGGCGTGGGGTCCTACAATGAGCAGTTCTTC. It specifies CASSFGVGSYNEQFF.